The 27 T cell receptor beta chains reported below all come from one sample, sequenced in a study of blood T cell repertoires in COVID-19. The assay was immunoSEQ multiplex PCR, and TCRdb's table has in-frame clones only and misses some. The data contain a few hundred thousand clones, 91% of them singletons. Sample: PBMCs or T cells enriched from blood (not recorded which). These receptors were collected from a woman aged 40 to 55 who had been exposed to COVID-19.

This clone came up once. V gene TRBV7-3 combines with J gene TRBJ2-1; 7 bases map to TRBD1. With 5 bases clipped from V and 10 bases from J, the junction kept 11 bases outside the gene matches. This CDR3 has 14 residues. Germline values: CDR1 SGHTA, CDR2 FQGTGA. The CDR3 region has the DNA TGTGCCAGCAGCCCCCTGGGCGTACAGGGGGAGCAGTTCTTC. Its protein is CASSPLGVQGEQFF.

The chain employs TRBV24-1 and TRBJ2-2; 7 nucleotides agree with TRBD2. CDR3 length equals 19 residues. Per the germline V gene, CDR1 is KGHDR and CDR2 is SFDVKD. The V gene end was trimmed by 6 bases and the J gene end by 3 bases; junction bases not matched to a gene: 18. CDR3 in DNA: TGTGCCACCAGTCGACACAACGGGGGGAGGCTTTTTGACACCGGGGAGCTGTTTTTT. Amino acid sequence: CATSRHNGGRLFDTGELFF.

The chain employs TRBV5-4 and TRBJ2-7, with a weak D call TRBD2 (7 bases). Per germline, CDR1 SGHNT and CDR2 YYREEE (reference sequence). The V end was cut by 2 bases, the J end by 6 bases, with 15 bases between. This CDR3 has 14 amino acids. CDR3: CASSLPGGAVEQYF. CDR3 bases: TGTGCCAGCAGCTTACCTGGGGGGGCGGTCGAGCAGTACTTC.

This clone was seen only once. The rearrangement joins TRBV10-3 to TRBJ2-2, with 9 nucleotides matching TRBD1. This CDR3 is 16 amino acids long. Germline V gene data show CDR1 as ENHRY and CDR2 as SYGVKD. V dropped 0 bases and J dropped 5; count of bases not matched to a gene: 4. CDR3 loop: CAISESGTGRTGELFF. For the CDR3, the DNA is TGTGCCATCAGTGAGTCGGGGACAGGGAGAACCGGGGAGCTGTTTTTT.

The chain recombines TRBV5-1 with TRBJ1-4; D gene unclear. Trimming removed 1 base from V and 2 bases from J, with 9 bases in between. Per germline, CDR1 SGHRS and CDR2 YFSETQ. CDR3 size: 15 residues. This chain's CDR3 is CASSLSPVTNEKLFF. For the CDR3, the DNA is TGCGCCAGCAGCTTGTCCCCAGTCACTAATGAAAAACTGTTTTTT.

J is TRBJ1-2 and V is TRBV19; 8 bases agree with TRBD1. V was clipped by 2 bases and J by 4 bases; unmatched bases: 12. Germline V lookup: CDR1 LNHDA, CDR2 SQIVND (reference sequence). The CDR3 loop spans 17 amino acids. Here the CDR3 DNA reads TGTGCCAGTAGTATATCGGGACAGGCGGGCACCAGCTATGGCTACACCTTC. Encoded protein: CASSISGQAGTSYGYTF.

The V call is TRBV9, the J call TRBJ2-1; a possible D gene is TRBD2 (5 bases). Germline CDR1 reads SGDLS; CDR2 reads YYNGEE. This CDR3 region has 17 residues. Trimming took 0 bases from V and 0 from J, leaving 13 bases between them. The CDR3 loop is CASSVVLDQGSYNEQFF. The CDR3 DNA reads TGTGCCAGCAGCGTAGTACTAGACCAAGGCTCCTACAATGAGCAGTTCTTC.

This clone occurred once. The chain uses TRBV5-1 and TRBJ1-1; TRBD1 might be the D (5 bases). V was clipped by 3 bases and J by 0 bases, with 9 bases between them. Germline assignment: CDR1 SGHRS and CDR2 YFSETQ. The CDR3 covers 14 residues. CDR3 sequence reads: CASSSRDLNTEAFF. In DNA form, the CDR3 reads TGCGCCAGCAGCTCCCGGGACTTGAACACTGAAGCTTTCTTT.

This clone was picked up one time. The genes are TRBV12-3 or TRBV12-4 and TRBJ1-6; D might be TRBD1 (5 bases). The CDR3 has 12 amino acids. The V end was cut by 6 bases, the J end by 11 bases, with 11 bases between. The CDR3 region has the DNA TGTGCCAGCAGACCAGGGACTACACCCCTCCACTTT. This translates into CASRPGTTPLHF.

This chain connects TRBV19 to TRBJ1-1; D may be TRBD1 (5 bases). The V end was cut by 7 bases, the J end by 7 bases, with 10 bases between. The CDR3 is 11 residues long. Germline CDR1 LNHDA, CDR2 SQIVND (reference sequence). The CDR3 loop reads CASTLGVEAFF. CDR3 coding DNA: TGTGCCAGTACCCTAGGGGTTGAAGCTTTCTTT. The variable domain in full, with the rest retrieved from reference TRBV19 and TRBJ1-1, is DGGITQSPKYLFRKEGQNVTLSCEQNLNHDAMYWYRQDPGQGLRLIYYSQIVNDFQKGDIAEGYSVSREKKESFPLTVTSAQKNPTAFYLCASTLGVEAFFGQGTRLTVV.

V is TRBV2 and J is TRBJ2-3, with D possibly TRBD2 on 6 matching bases. The germline V gene encodes CDR1 SNHLY and CDR2 FYNNEI. Trimming took off 4 bases at V and 1 base at J, with 9 bases between the two ends. This CDR3 region has 14 residues. The CDR3 sequence is CASSGASGTDTQYF. The CDR3 nucleotides are TGTGCCAGCAGTGGGGCTAGCGGCACAGATACGCAGTATTTT.

In this sample, this clone turned up a few times. The chain links TRBV27 to TRBJ2-7, with 7 positions matching TRBD1. V gave up 5 bases and J gave up 3 bases; unmatched junction bases: 10. Germline CDR1 and CDR2: MNHEY and SMNVEV (reference sequence). This CDR3 is 15 amino acids long. The CDR3 nucleotides are TGTGCCAGCAGTACCCCGCTTACAGGGGACTACGAGCAGTACTTC. This gives the protein CASSTPLTGDYEQYF.

The genes are TRBV7-9 and TRBJ1-2; D not resolved. V was trimmed by 7 bases and J by 4 bases, leaving 13 bases between them. In germline, CDR1 is SEHNR, CDR2 FQNEAQ (reference sequence). This CDR3 comprises 13 residues. The DNA of the CDR3 is TGTGCCAGCACCCCGGGATTAATCTATGGCTACACCTTC. Amino acids: CASTPGLIYGYTF.

The chain uses TRBV19 and TRBJ2-3, with 8 bases identical to TRBD2. Looked up from germline, CDR1 is LNHDA and CDR2 is SQIVND (reference sequence). The CDR3 has 16 residues. Unmatched junction bases numbered 7, after V lost 5 bases and J lost 0 bases. The CDR3 nucleotides are TGTGCCAGTAGTTCCCGGGGGGGCCCTAGCACAGATACGCAGTATTTT. Translating gives CASSSRGGPSTDTQYF.

The J gene is TRBJ1-1, the V gene TRBV6-5; the D gene is possibly TRBD1 (6 bases). V was trimmed by 7 bases and J by 4 bases, leaving 10 bases between them. The CDR3 has 12 amino acids. In germline, CDR1 is MNHEY, CDR2 SVGAGI. CDR3 nucleotides: TGTGCCAGCAAACAGGGATCCACTGAAGCTTTCTTT. This sequence encodes CASKQGSTEAFF.

The CDR3 coding sequence is TGTGCCAGCTCACCAACAGGGGATCCTAACTATGGCTACACCTTC. Translating gives CASSPTGDPNYGYTF. The rearrangement joins TRBV18 to TRBJ1-2; 7 positions agree with TRBD1. CDR1 and CDR2 from the germline V gene are KGHSH and LQKENI. This CDR3 is built from 15 residues. Germline trimming cut 2 bases from V and 0 bases from J; bases unmatched to any gene: 3. Full variable domain (outside the CDR3, taken from reference TRBV18 and TRBJ1-2): NAGVMQNPRHLVRRRGQEARLRCSPMKGHSHVYWYRQLPEEGLKFMVYLQKENIIDESGMPKERFSAEFPKEGPSILRIQQVVRGDSAAYFCASSPTGDPNYGYTFGSGTRLTVV.

V and J are TRBV5-4 and TRBJ1-2; unclear D gene. The germline V and J ends were trimmed by 0 bases and 4 bases, with 7 bases remaining between them. CDR3 length: 13 amino acids. Germline V CDR1 and CDR2: SGHNT, YYREEE (reference sequence). CDR3 DNA: TGTGCCAGCAGCTTGGCGGTAATCTATGGCTACACCTTC. As protein: CASSLAVIYGYTF.

The CDR3 loop reads CASSLGSPRDSQPQHF. CDR3 nucleotide sequence: TGTGCCAGCAGCTTAGGATCTCCCAGGGATAGTCAGCCCCAGCATTTT. The chain has TRBV7-2 and TRBJ1-5, with D possibly TRBD1 on 5 matching bases. Between the trimmed V and J ends, which lost 1 base and 6 bases, there was a span of 16 bases. The germline gives CDR1 SGHTA, CDR2 FQGNSA. This CDR3 is built from 16 residues.

This chain joins TRBV10-3 and TRBJ2-7, with D possibly TRBD2 on 5 matching bases. This CDR3 region has 14 residues. Germline V CDR1 and CDR2: ENHRY, SYGVKD. V lost 7 bases to trimming and J lost 5 bases, with 18 bases between them. In nucleotides, the CDR3 is TGTGCCATCACCCCGCGCAGCGGCGGTGACGAGCAGTACTTC. Residues: CAITPRSGGDEQYF.

The V gene is TRBV7-9, the J gene TRBJ1-6; the D is unclear. The V gene lost 1 base and the J gene lost 11 bases, with 6 bases spanning the gap. The germline gives CDR1 SEHNR, CDR2 FQNEAQ (reference sequence). CDR3 length: 12 residues. CDR3: CASSLESTPLHF. In DNA, the CDR3 is TGTGCCAGCAGCTTAGAATCTACACCCCTCCACTTT.

This clone was recorded a few times. This rearrangement joins TRBV7-6 to TRBJ2-7; the match to TRBD2 covers 10 bases. From germline, CDR1 is SGHVS and CDR2 FNYEAQ. The CDR3 totals 15 residues. V shed 4 bases and J 3 bases; nucleotides not matched to a gene: 6. This CDR3 is CASSSSGGPNYEQYF. As DNA, the CDR3 is TGTGCCAGCAGCTCTAGCGGGGGCCCTAACTACGAGCAGTACTTC.

A single count supports this clone. This chain uses TRBV18 with TRBJ1-4; a possible D gene is TRBD1 (5 bases). The CDR3 loop spans 16 amino acids. V lost 2 bases to trimming and J lost 1 base, with 11 bases between them. CDR1 KGHSH and CDR2 LQKENI come from the germline V gene. CDR3 protein: CASSPLDTGTNEKLFF. The CDR3 DNA reads TGTGCCAGCTCACCATTGGACACCGGAACTAATGAAAAACTGTTTTTT.

The chain carries TRBV30 and TRBJ1-1, with 7 bases identical to TRBD1. The V gene end was trimmed by 0 bases and the J gene end by 2 bases; junction bases not matched to a gene: 6. Germline CDR1 GTSNPN, CDR2 SVGIG (reference sequence). The CDR3 contains 15 residues. The CDR3 DNA sequence: TGTGCCTGGAGTGTTTGGGGGACAGCAAACACTGAAGCTTTCTTT. Translation: CAWSVWGTANTEAFF.

The chain is built from TRBV9 and TRBJ2-1; TRBD2 agrees at 8 bases. In germline, CDR1 is SGDLS, CDR2 YYNGEE. The V and J ends lost 3 bases and 8 bases, in that order; junction bases with no gene match: 16. The CDR3 extends over 17 amino acids. CDR3 in amino acids: CASSGSQSGSRVDEQFF. The CDR3 DNA reads as TGTGCCAGCAGCGGGTCACAAAGCGGGAGTAGGGTGGATGAGCAGTTCTTC.

The V call is TRBV19, the J call TRBJ2-7; the D gene is possibly TRBD2 (6 bases). CDR3 length: 11 residues. V was shortened by 10 bases and J by 3 bases, with 10 bases between the two germline ends. CDR1 is LNHDA, CDR2 SQIVND, per germline (reference sequence). CDR3 residues: CATRRGYEQYF. The CDR3 DNA follows: TGTGCCACCAGGAGGGGCTACGAGCAGTACTTC. Drawing the rest from reference TRBV19 and TRBJ2-7, the complete variable domain is DGGITQSPKYLFRKEGQNVTLSCEQNLNHDAMYWYRQDPGQGLRLIYYSQIVNDFQKGDIAEGYSVSREKKESFPLTVTSAQKNPTAFYLCATRRGYEQYFGPGTRLTVT.

The V gene is TRBV5-4, the J gene TRBJ2-4; a weak D match, TRBD1 (5 bases). The CDR3 is 15 amino acids. The V gene's germline CDR1 is SGHNT and CDR2 YYREEE (reference sequence). V gave up 1 base and J gave up 3 bases, with 11 bases separating them. In DNA, the CDR3 is TGTGCCAGCAGCTTGATCGGACAAGACAAAAACATTCAGTACTTC. Amino acids: CASSLIGQDKNIQYF.

V and J are TRBV28 and TRBJ1-1, with a weak D call TRBD1 (6 bases). Trimming cost V 5 bases and J 3 bases, with 10 bases left between them. Germline V gene lookup returns CDR1 MDHEN and CDR2 SYDVKM. The CDR3 is 13 amino acids. For the CDR3, the DNA is TGTGCCAGCAGTCCCGGACAGCACACTGAAGCTTTCTTT. Protein: CASSPGQHTEAFF.